The 25 T cell receptor beta chains reported below all come from one sample, sequenced in a study of memory CD4+ T cells and cytomegalovirus serostatus (dated by TCRdb to the late 2010s). Single viable CD3+CD4+CD8-CD45RO+ cells were sorted as memory CD4+ T cells on a FACSAria II. To prepare the library, the immunoSEQ multiplex PCR assay was applied. Here the immuneACCESS table is served through TCRdb, limited to in-frame sequences with V and J called. Missing clones are a known gap in these copies; in checked studies unresolved V genes cover under half, and the rest lacks a known reason. This sample has some 45,000 clones in its table, and around 70% of those were observed once. Together, the top ten hold 0.9% to 1.5% of the sample. What was sequenced was memory CD4+ T cells from blood. These receptors were collected from an adult in good health and CMV-seropositive.

CDR3: CASSVAGSDTQYF. In DNA, the CDR3 is TGTGCCAGCAGCGTAGCAGGTTCTGATACGCAGTATTTT. This sequence joins TRBV9 and TRBJ2-3; no clear D gene. Germline loops: CDR1 SGDLS, CDR2 YYNGEE. V gave up 0 bases and J gave up 6 bases, with 8 bases separating them. The CDR3 is 13 residues long. The variable domain in full, completed from reference TRBV9 and TRBJ2-3, reads DSGVTQTPKHLITATGQRVTLRCSPRSGDLSVYWYQQSLDQGLQFLIQYYNGEERAKGNILERFSAQQFPDLHSELNLSSLELGDSALYFCASSVAGSDTQYFGPGTRLTVL.

The chain joins TRBV19 to TRBJ1-3; D might be TRBD1 (5 bases). This CDR3 has 16 residues. Germline V lookup: CDR1 LNHDA, CDR2 SQIVND (reference sequence). V lost 8 bases, J lost 0 bases, and 17 bases lay in between. DNA of the CDR3: TGTGCCAGTTCCCCCGTGGGGACCCTCTCTGGAAACACCATATATTTT. This translates into CASSPVGTLSGNTIYF. The full variable domain, in which reference TRBV19 and TRBJ1-3 provide the parts outside the CDR3, is DGGITQSPKYLFRKEGQNVTLSCEQNLNHDAMYWYRQDPGQGLRLIYYSQIVNDFQKGDIAEGYSVSREKKESFPLTVTSAQKNPTAFYLCASSPVGTLSGNTIYFGEGSWLTVV.

This clone was recorded only once. The rearrangement joins TRBV2 to TRBJ1-2, with a tentative D call TRBD1 (6 bases). CDR3 size: 13 residues. CDR1 is SNHLY and CDR2 is FYNNEI in the germline V gene. Trimming took 5 bases from V and 5 from J, leaving 12 bases between them. The DNA of the CDR3 is TGTGCCAGCAGTCCGGGGGCAGATTATGGCTACACCTTC. This codes for CASSPGADYGYTF.

This clone was picked up a small number of times. This chain links TRBV6-5 with TRBJ2-7; the D gene is possibly TRBD1 (5 bases). Trimming removed 0 bases at V and 7 bases at J, with 13 bases between. The CDR3 consists of 14 residues. The germline V gene has CDR1 MNHEY and CDR2 SVGAGI. The CDR3 nucleotides are TGTGCCAGCAGTTACTCGATGGGGTCAGGGGAGCAGTACTTC. It specifies CASSYSMGSGEQYF.

This clone was seen only a few times. This chain uses TRBV4-3 with TRBJ2-2; no clear D. Germline loops: CDR1 LGHNA, CDR2 YSLEER. The CDR3 is made up of 16 amino acids. The ends were cut back, 3 bases at V and 7 bases at J, with 18 bases in the middle. CDR3 loop: CASSHFGKGISGELFF. CDR3 nucleotide sequence: TGCGCCAGCAGCCACTTTGGAAAGGGAATCAGCGGGGAGCTGTTTTTT.

The rearrangement joins TRBV5-1 to TRBJ1-3, with D perhaps TRBD1 (5 bases). The V gene's germline CDR1 is SGHRS and CDR2 YFSETQ. This CDR3 has 14 residues. Trimming removed 3 bases at V and 0 bases at J, with 7 bases between. CDR3 region: CASSSTDSGNTIYF. DNA for the CDR3: TGCGCCAGCAGCTCGACAGACTCTGGAAACACCATATATTTT.

The chain employs TRBV6-6 and TRBJ2-5, with D unresolved. Trimming removed 4 bases at V and 4 bases at J, with 4 bases between. Germline V CDR1 and CDR2: MNHNY, SVGAGI (reference sequence). The CDR3 has 11 residues. CDR3 region: CASSFRETQYF. The DNA of the CDR3 is TGTGCCAGCAGTTTTAGAGAGACCCAGTACTTC.

V usage is TRBV10-1 and J usage is TRBJ2-5; tentative D call: TRBD2 (7 bases). From germline, CDR1 is WNHNN and CDR2 SYGVQD (reference sequence). V lost 0 bases, J lost 4 bases, and 15 bases lay in between. This CDR3 has 16 residues. The CDR3 loop reads CASSESGGGARETQYF. The CDR3 DNA reads TGCGCCAGCAGTGAGTCCGGAGGGGGGGCCCGAGAGACCCAGTACTTC.

J is TRBJ2-7 and V is TRBV19, with 9 positions matching TRBD2. The CDR3 runs 14 residues. Germline CDR1 and CDR2: LNHDA and SQIVND (reference sequence). V lost 5 bases and J lost 5; bases outside the gene matches: 7. The CDR3 bases are TGTGCCAGTAGTCGCGGGGGGGATATTGACGAGCAGTACTTC. Translation gives CASSRGGDIDEQYF.

The rearrangement joins TRBV29-1 to TRBJ2-1, with 9 nucleotides matching TRBD2. Germline values: CDR1 SQVTM, CDR2 ANQGSEA. CDR3 size: 15 residues. The ends lost 0 bases at V and 9 bases at J; junction bases unmatched: 9. CDR3 nucleotide sequence: TGCAGCGTTGAAGATTTGGGCGGGGGGGCCGTTGAGCAGTTCTTC. It yields the protein CSVEDLGGGAVEQFF.

This clone was detected only a few times. The chain has TRBV14 and TRBJ2-1, with 10 bases matching TRBD2. This CDR3 has 16 amino acids. Germline CDR1 is SGHDN and CDR2 is FVKESK. V gave up 8 bases and J gave up 4 bases; unmatched junction bases: 11. The DNA for the CDR3 is TGTGCCAGCGGGGCTTTTTTTAGCGGGGGGTACAATGAGCAGTTCTTC. Residues: CASGAFFSGGYNEQFF. The variable domain in full, completed from reference TRBV14 and TRBJ2-1, reads EAGVTQFPSHSVIEKGQTVTLRCDPISGHDNLYWYRRVMGKEIKFLLHFVKESKQDESGMPNNRFLAERTGGTYSTLKVQPAELEDSGVYFCASGAFFSGGYNEQFFGPGTRLTVL.

This chain uses TRBV11-1 with TRBJ2-2; no clear D gene. The V end lost 1 base, the J end lost 7 bases, and 16 bases lay between the germline ends. Germline V gene lookup returns CDR1 SGHAT and CDR2 FQDESV (reference sequence). This CDR3 is built from 16 residues. This CDR3 reads CASSLVVEENGGELFF. CDR3 DNA sequence: TGTGCCAGCAGCTTAGTGGTTGAGGAAAATGGCGGGGAGCTGTTTTTT.

As DNA, the CDR3 is TGTGCCAGCAGGTCAAGGACTCGCTCTGGAAACACCATATATTTT. Amino acids: CASRSRTRSGNTIYF. The chain couples TRBV6-6 to TRBJ1-3; D remains unclear. Germline loops: CDR1 MNHNY, CDR2 SVGAGI (reference sequence). The CDR3 totals 15 residues. With 6 bases removed from V and 0 bases from J, the gap between germline ends came to 12 bases.

The chain is built from TRBV5-1 and TRBJ2-2, with D possibly being TRBD2 (5 bases). In germline, CDR1 is SGHRS, CDR2 YFSETQ. The CDR3 loop spans 15 amino acids. Trimming shortened V by 1 base and J by 4 bases, and 11 bases separated the two germline ends. CDR3: CASSLQQAGTGELFF. The CDR3 DNA reads TGCGCCAGCAGCTTGCAGCAGGCGGGCACCGGGGAGCTGTTTTTT. Looking up the rest from reference TRBV5-1 and TRBJ2-2 gives the full variable domain: KAGVTQTPRYLIKTRGQQVTLSCSPISGHRSVSWYQQTPGQGLQFLFEYFSETQRNKGNFPGRFSGRQFSNSRSEMNVSTLELGDSALYLCASSLQQAGTGELFFGEGSRLTVL.

V usage is TRBV28 and J usage is TRBJ1-6; D perhaps matches TRBD1 (6 bases). Germline values: CDR1 MDHEN, CDR2 SYDVKM. The CDR3 has 19 amino acids. Trimming pared 10 bases from V and 0 bases from J, leaving 25 bases between. CDR3 sequence: CATQPIQGDPSSYNSPLHF. As DNA, the CDR3 is TGTGCCACGCAACCCATACAGGGAGACCCGTCCTCCTATAATTCACCCCTCCACTTT.

V gene TRBV11-2 combines with J gene TRBJ2-1; 9 nucleotides match TRBD1. The V segment lost 4 bases and the J segment 3 bases; nucleotides outside the gene matches: 7. The CDR3 is 16 amino acids. Germline V CDR1 and CDR2: SGHAT, FQNNGV. The CDR3 here is CASSWNTGQGYNEQFF. The CDR3 bases are TGTGCCAGCAGCTGGAATACGGGACAGGGCTACAATGAGCAGTTCTTC.

As to this clone: Other DNA sequences in the sample encode the same CDR3. V and J are TRBV5-1 and TRBJ2-7; no firm D call. The V end lost 4 bases, the J end lost 2 bases, and 25 bases lay between the germline ends. CDR3 size: 18 residues. Per germline, CDR1 SGHRS and CDR2 YFSETQ. Here the CDR3 DNA reads TGCGCCAGCAGCCTGGCCGTTGGTGAGCACGGCCCTCCCTACGAGCAGTACTTC. It encodes CASSLAVGEHGPPYEQYF.

The chain is built from TRBV5-5 and TRBJ1-1; D uncertain. Germline assignment: CDR1 SGHKS and CDR2 YYEKEE (reference sequence). Trimming pared 4 bases from V and 2 bases from J, leaving 9 bases between. The CDR3 length is 13 residues. The CDR3 DNA follows: TGTGCCAGCAGCAAGGAGATAAACACTGAAGCTTTCTTT. This sequence encodes CASSKEINTEAFF.

The V gene is TRBV7-9, the J gene TRBJ1-1; possibly TRBD1 for D (5 bases). Trimming cost V 0 bases and J 2 bases, with 7 bases left between them. CDR3 length: 14 residues. Germline CDR1 reads SEHNR; CDR2 reads FQNEAQ (reference sequence). CDR3 region: CASSLADSNTEAFF. The CDR3 DNA reads TGTGCCAGCAGCTTAGCAGACAGCAACACTGAAGCTTTCTTT. The variable domain in full, completed from reference TRBV7-9 and TRBJ1-1, reads DTGVSQNPRHKITKRGQNVTFRCDPISEHNRLYWYRQTLGQGPEFLTYFQNEAQLEKSRLLSDRFSAERPKGSFSTLEIQRTEQGDSAMYLCASSLADSNTEAFFGQGTRLTVV.

The chain couples TRBV4-3 to TRBJ1-1; a possible D gene is TRBD1 (6 bases). Per the germline V gene, CDR1 is LGHNA and CDR2 is YSLEER. The CDR3 runs 16 residues. V lost 1 base and J lost 1, with 13 bases in between. The CDR3 coding sequence is TGCGCCAGCAGCCAAGTCCACGGGACACCGAACACTGAAGCTTTCTTT. It yields the protein CASSQVHGTPNTEAFF.

This clone was counted a single time. V is TRBV19 and J is TRBJ2-7, with a tentative D call TRBD1 (5 bases). Per the germline V gene, CDR1 is LNHDA and CDR2 is SQIVND (reference sequence). Trimming left V 3 bases short and J 3 bases short, with 12 bases between. CDR3 length equals 14 residues. The DNA of the CDR3 is TGTGCCAGTAGTATGGGCAGGGAAGACTACGAGCAGTACTTC. Residues: CASSMGREDYEQYF.

The V call is TRBV5-4, the J call TRBJ1-2; 8 bases are a match to TRBD1. Germline V gives CDR1 SGHNT, CDR2 YYREEE (reference sequence). CDR3 size: 14 residues. Trimming cost V 2 bases and J 6 bases; bases outside gene matches: 6. CDR3 loop: CASSLPDRADGYTF. CDR3 coding DNA: TGTGCCAGCAGCTTACCGGACAGGGCGGATGGCTACACCTTC. Combining the CDR3 with reference TRBV5-4 and TRBJ1-2 gives the whole variable domain ETGVTQSPTHLIKTRGQQVTLRCSSQSGHNTVSWYQQALGQGPQFIFQYYREEENGRGNFPPRFSGLQFPNYSSELNVNALELDDSALYLCASSLPDRADGYTFGSGTRLTVV.

V and J are TRBV6-4 and TRBJ1-4, with TRBD1 matching 8 bases. The germline V gene encodes CDR1 MRHNA and CDR2 SNTAGT. V lost 6 bases to trimming and J lost 6 bases; unmatched junction nucleotides: 9. The CDR3 covers 15 residues. The CDR3 loop is CASRREDRADEKLFF. The CDR3 DNA sequence: TGTGCCAGCAGAAGGGAGGACAGGGCGGATGAAAAACTGTTTTTT.

The chain joins TRBV28 to TRBJ2-1, with a possible D match to TRBD1 (5 bases). The length of the CDR3 is 11 residues. The V end lost 6 bases, the J end lost 5 bases, and 5 bases lay between the germline ends. Germline V gene sequence: CDR1 MDHEN, CDR2 SYDVKM. CDR3: CASRQDNEQFF. The DNA of the CDR3 is TGTGCCAGCAGACAGGACAATGAGCAGTTCTTC.

This clone turned up a few times. The sample holds other DNA sequences that translate to the same CDR3. The chain carries TRBV7-2 and TRBJ1-2; D remains unclear. Trimming cost V 1 base and J 1 base, with 10 bases left between them. CDR3 size: 15 residues. Germline V lookup: CDR1 SGHTA, CDR2 FQGNSA. The CDR3, as DNA: TGTGCCAGCAGCTTAGGGGGAACGGATAACTATGGCTACACCTTC. Translation gives CASSLGGTDNYGYTF.